This T cell receptor (beta chain) was sequenced in a study of identifying expanded T cells in peripheral blood. In regard to this clone: Its antigen is unknown.

Overall study findings and caveats: About 1.2 clones differed between technical replicates, versus about 15 and 19 over time. Clone count variance between two-week samples rose with total template count.

CDR1 is SGHTA and CDR2 is FQGNSA in the germline V gene. The CDR3 length is 14 residues. J gave up 7 bases and V 5 bases, and 5 bases lay outside the gene matches. During the collection period, no donor immune events like infections were recorded. The assay was immunoSEQ multiplex PCR, and TCRdb's table has in-frame clones only and misses some. Of 80,000 to 90,000 clones in the sample, approximately 91% were seen once. The sequenced sample was blood. This receptor was identified in a person between 18 and 69 years old in good health. The chain couples TRBV7-2 to TRBJ2-5; TRBD2 matches 12 bases. CDR3 in DNA: TGTGCCAGCAGCGGGACTAGCGGGCAGGGGACCCAGTACTTC. Protein: CASSGTSGQGTQYF.